The 8 T cell receptor beta chains reported below all come from one sample, sequenced in a study of T cell responses to AZD1222 COVID-19 vaccine. Only in-frame clones appear in the TCRdb table, and some are missing; sequencing was by immunoSEQ multiplex PCR. The table has approximately 100,000 clones, nearly 95% seen once. The input for sequencing was peripheral blood, taken on day 0 of AZD1222 vaccination. The receptors stem from an adult in good health.

The rearrangement links TRBV2 to TRBJ1-5, with D possibly matching TRBD1 (6 bases). Germline assignment: CDR1 SNHLY and CDR2 FYNNEI. The CDR3 spans 14 residues. V lost 7 bases to trimming and J lost 4 bases, with 14 bases between them. CDR3 in amino acids: CASTRITGNQPQHF. The CDR3 nucleotides read TGTGCCAGCACCCGAATTACAGGGAATCAGCCCCAGCATTTT.

The chain recombines TRBV2 with TRBJ1-2, with 10 positions matching TRBD1. J was trimmed by 6 bases and V by 4 bases; bases with no gene match: 5. The germline gives CDR1 SNHLY, CDR2 FYNNEI. CDR3 length equals 14 residues. DNA for the CDR3: TGTGCCAGCAGTGCCTTCGGACAGGGGGATGGCTACACCTTC. It is translated as CASSAFGQGDGYTF.

The CDR3 spells CASSGTGSQYF. Here the CDR3 DNA reads TGTGCCAGCAGTGGGACAGGCTCGCAGTATTTT. The rearrangement joins TRBV12-3 or TRBV12-4 to TRBJ2-3; 8 bases agree with TRBD1. The CDR3 length is 11 residues. The trim removed 5 bases at V and 10 bases at J, leaving 2 bases unmatched.

The chain carries TRBV30 and TRBJ2-3; D gene unclear. This CDR3 region has 11 residues. CDR1 is GTSNPN, CDR2 SVGIG, per germline (reference sequence). V was pared by 4 bases and J by 3 bases, with 5 bases between. Written as DNA, the CDR3 is TGTGCCTGGAAATTGACAGATACGCAGTATTTT. Protein sequence: CAWKLTDTQYF.

This clone was recorded only once. This chain uses TRBV11-3 with TRBJ2-4; D possibly corresponds to TRBD2 (6 bases). This CDR3 contains 15 residues. Germline V lookup: CDR1 SGHNT, CDR2 YENEEA. The V and J ends lost 6 bases and 8 bases respectively, with 20 bases between them. The CDR3 region is CASSFPYSGGDIQYF. CDR3 nucleotides: TGTGCCAGCAGTTTCCCCTATAGCGGAGGGGACATTCAGTACTTC.

V gene TRBV7-6 combines with J gene TRBJ1-4; 10 nucleotides align to TRBD1. The germline gives CDR1 SGHVS, CDR2 FNYEAQ. This CDR3 region has 14 residues. The junction had 2 bases not matched to a gene; V was cut back by 5 bases and J by 5 bases. CDR3 sequence reads: CASSVTGGNEKLFF. The CDR3 DNA follows: TGTGCCAGCAGCGTGACAGGGGGCAATGAAAAACTGTTTTTT. Complete variable domain (other parts from reference TRBV7-6 and TRBJ1-4): GAGVSQSPRYKVTKRGQDVALRCDPISGHVSLYWYRQALGQGPEFLTYFNYEAQQDKSGLPNDRFSAERPEGSISTLTIQRTEQRDSAMYRCASSVTGGNEKLFFGSGTQLSVL.

J is TRBJ1-4 and V is TRBV30, with D hard to call. This CDR3 region has 11 residues. V lost 5 bases and J 0 bases, leaving 1 base between the germline ends. Germline assignment: CDR1 GTSNPN and CDR2 SVGIG (reference sequence). The CDR3 reads CAWATNEKLFF. The CDR3 nucleotides are TGTGCCTGGGCAACTAATGAAAAACTGTTTTTT.

This sequence joins TRBV24-1 and TRBJ2-3; 9 bases line up with TRBD1. Germline V gene data show CDR1 as KGHDR and CDR2 as SFDVKD. The CDR3 spans 17 residues. With 3 bases clipped from V and 1 base from J, the junction kept 7 bases outside the gene matches. This chain's CDR3 is CATSDHLQGARTDTQYF. CDR3 sequence (DNA): TGTGCCACCAGTGATCATTTACAGGGGGCGCGCACAGATACGCAGTATTTT.